This T cell receptor beta chain was identified during a study of blood T cells in healthy people across ages. General observations from the study: Estimates of diversity drawn from one million T cells were considered underestimates. Diversity of TCR beta per million T cells declined in a roughly linear way with age.

The CDR3 is 14 amino acids. Germline V CDR1 and CDR2: KGHDR, SFDVKD. Trimming took off 3 bases at V and 2 bases at J, with 10 bases between the two ends. Turning to this clonotype: Its antigen is unidentified.

Peripheral blood, about 10 milliliters per donor, was collected. Combining a sample-barcoded 5' primer with a J-beta primer mix, a second PCR ran for roughly 6 to 12 cycles. Each cDNA molecule, via a template-switch adaptor with 12 random nucleotides, was tagged. TCRdb ran MiXCR on the 5' RACE reads and lists one entry per CDR3 protein. Among fewer than 950,000 distinct CDR3 sequences listed, 53% were seen once. The TCR sequence derives from a man older than 75 in good health. This chain links TRBV24-1 with TRBJ2-7; D not resolved. Sequencing was performed on blood. This chain's CDR3 is CATSDPTPPYEQYF. The DNA of the CDR3 is TGTGCCACCAGTGATCCTACACCTCCCTACGAGCAGTACTTC.